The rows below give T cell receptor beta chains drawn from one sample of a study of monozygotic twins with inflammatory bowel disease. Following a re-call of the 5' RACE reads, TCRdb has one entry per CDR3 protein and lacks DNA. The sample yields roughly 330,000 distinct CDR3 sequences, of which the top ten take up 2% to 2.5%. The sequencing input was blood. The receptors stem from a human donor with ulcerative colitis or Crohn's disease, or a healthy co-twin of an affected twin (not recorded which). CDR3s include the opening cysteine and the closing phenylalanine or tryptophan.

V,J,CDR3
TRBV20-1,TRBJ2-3,CSAAPDTDTQYF
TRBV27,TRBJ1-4,CASSLGVGEKLFF
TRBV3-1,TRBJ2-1,CASSPFSQNYNEQFF
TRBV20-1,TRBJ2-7,CSARDFRQRGTVPYEQYF
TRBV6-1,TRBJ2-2,CASRLMVDTGELFF
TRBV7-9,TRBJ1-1,CASSLGTGGLNTEAFF
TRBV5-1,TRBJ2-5,CASSLDGAQETQYF
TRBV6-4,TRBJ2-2,CASSVTLRGAGELFF
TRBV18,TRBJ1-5,CASSPRIEQPQHF
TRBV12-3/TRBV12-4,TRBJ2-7,CASSNAPGTRDEQYF
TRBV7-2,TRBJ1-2,CASSRGGPGYTF
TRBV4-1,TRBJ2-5,CASSQEMGRRPTQYF
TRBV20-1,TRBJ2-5,CSARGGSGQETQYF
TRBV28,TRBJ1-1,CAVLGVGTEAFF
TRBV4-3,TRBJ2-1,CASSIEDRYSEQFF
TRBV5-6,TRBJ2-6,CASSFPDRSGANVLTF
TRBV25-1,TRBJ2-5,CASSEQGSETQYF
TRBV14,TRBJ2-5,CASSHERTGAYFETQYF
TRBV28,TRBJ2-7,CASSFPGTGGEQYF
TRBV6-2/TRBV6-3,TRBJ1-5,CASSESYQPQHF
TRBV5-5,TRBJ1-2,CASSPGDVGQGNYGYTF
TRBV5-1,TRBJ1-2,CASSISQGAYGYTF
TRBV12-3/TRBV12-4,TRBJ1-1,CASSTRKRGRTEAFF
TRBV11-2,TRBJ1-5,CASSPPLGGGHWTNQPQHF
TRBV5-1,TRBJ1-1,CASSLEMNTEAFF
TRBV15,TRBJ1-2,CATSTGSVGYGYTF
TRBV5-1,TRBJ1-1,CASSLTGGLYTEAFF
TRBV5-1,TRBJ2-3,CASSPGVERYTQYF
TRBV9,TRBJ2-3,CASSVGGSSTDTQYF
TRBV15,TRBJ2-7,CATSGRDRGSYEQYF
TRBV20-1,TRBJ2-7,CSARRQAWDEQYF
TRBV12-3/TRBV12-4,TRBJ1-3,CASSPPPISGNTIYF
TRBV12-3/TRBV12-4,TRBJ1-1,CATARAATYTEAFF
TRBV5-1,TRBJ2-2,CASSPIAGDPGELFF
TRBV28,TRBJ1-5,CASSLGKNQPQHF
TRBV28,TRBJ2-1,CASSKDDYLDYNEQFF
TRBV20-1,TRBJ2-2,CSAREPGLTGELFF
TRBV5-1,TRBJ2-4,CASSPRTEGSIQYF
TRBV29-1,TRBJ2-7,CSVDIGLAGAQQYF
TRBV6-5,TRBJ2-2,CASSMTRTGNTGELFF
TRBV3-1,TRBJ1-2,CASSQFSGGGYTF
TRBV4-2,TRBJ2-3,CASSHSRQGGADTQYF
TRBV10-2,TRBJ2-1,CASRAWTGDYNEQFF
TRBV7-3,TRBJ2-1,CASSLNPGSSYNEQFF
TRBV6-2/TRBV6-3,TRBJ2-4,CASSPGGAAKNIQYF
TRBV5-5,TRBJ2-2,CASSLPPTNTGELFF
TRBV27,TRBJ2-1,CASSLSPALAGYNEQFF
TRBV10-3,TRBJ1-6,CAISTGQSSYNSPLHF
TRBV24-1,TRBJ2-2,CATQGRPSATNTGELFF
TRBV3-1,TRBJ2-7,CASRLRGRSSYEQYF
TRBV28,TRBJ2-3,CASDSGGTDTQYF